These T cell receptor beta chains were read from a single sample in a study of T cells after yellow fever vaccination. TCRdb used MiXCR to reprocess the 5' RACE reads, holding one entry per CDR3 protein. Of roughly 45,000 distinct CDR3 sequences detected, 6.5% to 8.5% appear once; the ten largest clones hold 15%. The sample consisted of CD8+ T cells not binding an NS4B(214-222) dextramer, sorted from PBMCs, taken 45 days after the yellow fever booster vaccination. The receptors here all came from a man aged 25 to 40 who received the YFV17D yellow fever vaccine. Each CDR3 is given with its conserved first and last residue. A D gene is named only where the DNA matches it firmly. Clone size appears in some rows only: once, few, many, or a class for an expanded clone.

CASSLPDSPLQFF	TGTGCCAGCAGCCTACCGGACTCTCCTTTGCAGTTCTTC	13	-	TRBV6-1	TRBJ2-1	-
CASSREPGTSYEQYF	TGTGCTAGCAGCCGTGAACCGGGGACCTCCTACGAGCAGTACTTC	15	-	TRBV7-7	TRBJ2-7	many
CASSFLRAGIFDEQYF	TGTGCCAGCAGTTTCCTAAGGGCTGGAATCTTCGACGAGCAGTACTTC	16	-	TRBV12-3/TRBV12-4	TRBJ2-7	many
CASTLLGAAYEQYF	TGTGCCAGCACCTTATTGGGGGCCGCCTACGAGCAGTACTTC	14	-	TRBV6-2/TRBV6-3	TRBJ2-7	many
CASSQRLAGGPDADTQYF	TGTGCCAGCAGCCAGAGACTAGCGGGAGGGCCAGATGCAGATACGCAGTATTTT	18	TRBD2	TRBV11-2	TRBJ2-3	few
CASSFSPGSTEAFF	TGTGCCAGCAGTTTTAGTCCAGGGAGCACTGAAGCTTTCTTT	14	-	TRBV6-5	TRBJ1-1	-
CASSPSGTIYEQYF	TGTGCCAGCAGTCCTAGCGGGACGATATACGAGCAGTACTTC	14	TRBD2	TRBV6-1	TRBJ2-7	many
CASRGGPSTDTQYF	TGTGCCAGCAGAGGCGGGCCTAGCACAGATACGCAGTATTTT	14	-	TRBV7-3	TRBJ2-3	many
CASSLFRRGIDGFF	TGTGCCAGCAGTTTATTCCGTCGCGGGATCGACGGGTTCTTC	14	-	TRBV27	TRBJ2-1	many
CASSQMGTEHTEAFF	TGCGCCAGCAGCCAAATGGGGACGGAGCACACTGAAGCTTTCTTT	15	-	TRBV4-3	TRBJ1-1	many
CAWNPPGLAAAGQFF	TGTGCCTGGAACCCCCCGGGACTAGCGGCGGCCGGGCAGTTCTTC	15	TRBD2	TRBV30	TRBJ2-1	many
CASSTTGGRDTQYF	TGTGCCAGCAGCACGACAGGGGGGCGAGATACGCAGTATTTT	14	TRBD1	TRBV13	TRBJ2-3	many
CASSLGLGQGFDEQFF	TGTGCCAGCAGCTTAGGCCTGGGACAGGGCTTTGATGAGCAGTTCTTC	16	TRBD1	TRBV11-2	TRBJ2-1	many
CASLAGYNEQFF	TGTGCCAGCCTAGCGGGCTACAATGAGCAGTTCTTC	12	TRBD2	TRBV6-6	TRBJ2-1	many
CASSYSPETGGRETQYF	TGTGCCAGCAGTTACTCCCCAGAGACAGGGGGTCGGGAGACCCAGTACTTC	17	TRBD1	TRBV6-2/TRBV6-3	TRBJ2-5	-
CASNEGGQGANTTFF	TGTGCCAGCAACGAGGGGGGACAGGGGGCCAACACAACGTTCTTC	15	TRBD1	TRBV12-3/TRBV12-4	TRBJ2-1	many
CASSPSSGRINEQFF	TGTGCCAGCAGCCCGTCTAGCGGGAGGATCAATGAGCAGTTCTTC	15	TRBD2	TRBV7-6	TRBJ2-1	many
CASSLKEDTQYF	TGCGCCAGCAGCTTGAAGGAAGATACGCAGTATTTT	12	-	TRBV5-1	TRBJ2-3	-
CASSQFDRSSYNSPLHF	TGCGCCAGCAGCCAATTTGACAGGAGCTCCTATAATTCACCCCTCCACTTT	17	-	TRBV4-3	TRBJ1-6	few
CASRGGWAEAFF	TGTGCCAGCAGGGGGGGTTGGGCTGAAGCTTTCTTT	12	-	TRBV6-5	TRBJ1-1	few
CASSYDGRYYEQYF	TGTGCCAGCAGTTACGACGGACGGTACTACGAGCAGTACTTC	14	-	TRBV6-5	TRBJ2-7	many
CASSPPASGMAGNIQYF	TGTGCCAGCAGCCCTCCGGCTAGCGGGATGGCGGGGAACATTCAGTACTTC	17	TRBD2	TRBV3-1	TRBJ2-4	many
CSVEGRAGALQNEQFF	TGCAGCGTTGAAGGCCGTGCGGGAGCCTTACAGAATGAGCAGTTCTTC	16	TRBD2	TRBV29-1	TRBJ2-1	many
CASSRDSNTGELFF	TGCGCCAGCAGCCGGGACAGCAACACCGGGGAGCTGTTTTTT	14	TRBD1	TRBV4-3	TRBJ2-2	many
CASSLVSSGIGEQYF	TGTGCCAGCAGCTTAGTCTCTAGCGGGATCGGCGAGCAGTACTTC	15	TRBD2	TRBV7-8	TRBJ2-7	many
CASSYSGRWADTQYF	TGCGCCAGCAGCTACAGCGGGAGATGGGCAGATACGCAGTATTTT	15	TRBD2	TRBV5-1	TRBJ2-3	many
CASIKTDTQYF	TGTGCCAGCATCAAGACAGATACGCAGTATTTT	11	-	TRBV12-3/TRBV12-4	TRBJ2-3	many
CASSSLTSGASSYNEQFF	TGTGCCAGCAGCTCGCTGACTAGCGGGGCCAGCTCCTACAATGAGCAGTTCTTC	18	TRBD2	TRBV5-6	TRBJ2-1	many
CSVQQANYEQYF	TGCAGCGTTCAACAGGCCAACTACGAGCAGTACTTC	12	-	TRBV29-1	TRBJ2-7	many
CASSLETGYNEQFF	TGTGCCAGCAGCTTAGAGACAGGATACAATGAGCAGTTCTTC	14	-	TRBV5-4	TRBJ2-1	many
CASSYGKNYNEQFF	TGTGCCAGCAGTTACGGGAAAAACTACAATGAGCAGTTCTTC	14	-	TRBV6-5	TRBJ2-1	-
CASSPDLNTGELFF	TGTGCCAGCAGCCCAGATTTGAACACCGGGGAGCTGTTTTTT	14	-	TRBV11-3	TRBJ2-2	many
CASSQPYRDLVNEQFF	TGTGCCAGCAGCCAACCCTACAGGGATTTGGTCAATGAGCAGTTCTTC	16	-	TRBV3-1	TRBJ2-1	-
CASSSGLAATQYF	TGTGCCAGCAGCTCGGGACTAGCCGCCACCCAGTACTTC	13	TRBD2	TRBV11-2	TRBJ2-5	many
CASSHGTAHMNTEAFF	TGTGCCAGCAGTCACGGGACAGCCCACATGAACACTGAAGCTTTCTTT	16	TRBD1	TRBV27	TRBJ1-1	few
CASSLEAGATYNEQFF	TGTGCCAGCAGCTTAGAAGCGGGAGCAACCTACAATGAGCAGTTCTTC	16	TRBD2	TRBV7-9	TRBJ2-1	-
CASSLGWTSYYNEQFF	TGTGCCAGCAGCTTAGGCTGGACTAGCTACTACAATGAGCAGTTCTTC	16	TRBD2	TRBV7-2	TRBJ2-1	many
CASSGLTDEQFF	TGTGCCAGCAGCGGGCTAACGGATGAGCAGTTCTTC	12	-	TRBV9	TRBJ2-1	many
CASSPGTSNTYNEQFF	TGCGCCAGCAGCCCCGGGACTAGCAATACCTACAATGAGCAGTTCTTC	16	TRBD2	TRBV5-1	TRBJ2-1	many
CASSSGFLYNEQFF	TGTGCCAGCAGTTCGGGATTCCTATACAATGAGCAGTTCTTC	14	-	TRBV14	TRBJ2-1	many
CSARNDKGAYQPQHF	TGCAGTGCCAGAAACGATAAGGGGGCCTATCAGCCCCAGCATTTT	15	TRBD1	TRBV20-1	TRBJ1-5	many
CASSLTANYGYTF	TGTGCCAGCAGTTTAACGGCTAACTATGGCTACACCTTC	13	-	TRBV27	TRBJ1-2	many
CASSLGGGPPYEQYF	TGTGCCAGCAGCTTAGGAGGGGGTCCCCCCTACGAGCAGTACTTC	15	-	TRBV7-2	TRBJ2-7	many
CSARLAGNEQYF	TGCAGTGCTCGACTAGCGGGAAACGAGCAGTACTTC	12	TRBD2	TRBV20-1	TRBJ2-7	many